This T cell receptor (beta chain) was obtained from a study of OX40 agonist ivuxolimab in advanced cancers. For the study at large: The mean age was approximately 60 years, ranging from roughly 23 to 79, with about four fifths of participants male.

The study's findings and limits: Antigen targets of the expanded peripheral T cells went undetermined.

Concerning this clone: Its antigen is unidentified.

The germline gives CDR1 SSHAT, CDR2 FNYEAQ (reference sequence). Trimming took 4 bases from V and 3 from J; bases not matched to a gene: 4. The CDR3 length is 15 residues. Sequenced by immunoSEQ multiplex PCR; TCRdb stores in-frame clones only, minus some. This sample carries tens of thousands of clones, 88% of them seen once, and the ten largest clones take about 5%. The chain combines TRBV7-7 with TRBJ2-3; the match to TRBD2 covers 10 bases. This TCR derives from an adult with an advanced solid tumor such as melanoma, head and neck, liver or kidney cancer. The material sequenced was CD4+ or CD8+ T cells sorted from blood, taken in a trial of the OX40 agonist ivuxolimab. The CDR3 DNA reads TGTGCCAGCAGCTCTAGCGGGAGTTTGACAGATACGCAGTATTTT. Translated, it gives CASSSSGSLTDTQYF.